A selection of T cell receptor beta chains follows, all from one sample in a study of control samples from healthy donors and cancer patients. The method was immunoSEQ multiplex PCR; TCRdb's version includes in-frame clones alone and lacks a portion of them. The sample has some 100,000 clones, 80% to 90% seen once. Sequencing input: blood. The receptors were gathered from a woman aged 50 to 60 in good health. Each CDR3 is given with its conserved first and last residue.

TRBV7-8,TRBJ1-1,CASSREGNTEAFF
TRBV27,TRBJ2-5,CASSPLAGRGETQYF
TRBV7-3,TRBJ2-5,CASSLDGISQETQYF
TRBV19,TRBJ1-5,CASSRDSNQPQHF
TRBV7-9,TRBJ2-4,CASSSPAEREGRDIQYF
TRBV6-5,TRBJ1-4,CASSYFTGGADEKLFF
TRBV11-2,TRBJ2-1,CASSLWDTKQFF
TRBV6-2/TRBV6-3,TRBJ1-1,CASSYGTTNTEAFF
TRBV7-2,TRBJ2-1,CASSPLAVYNEQFF
TRBV27,TRBJ2-1,CASSPFSGEYNEQFF
TRBV11-1,TRBJ2-1,CASSYYNEQFF